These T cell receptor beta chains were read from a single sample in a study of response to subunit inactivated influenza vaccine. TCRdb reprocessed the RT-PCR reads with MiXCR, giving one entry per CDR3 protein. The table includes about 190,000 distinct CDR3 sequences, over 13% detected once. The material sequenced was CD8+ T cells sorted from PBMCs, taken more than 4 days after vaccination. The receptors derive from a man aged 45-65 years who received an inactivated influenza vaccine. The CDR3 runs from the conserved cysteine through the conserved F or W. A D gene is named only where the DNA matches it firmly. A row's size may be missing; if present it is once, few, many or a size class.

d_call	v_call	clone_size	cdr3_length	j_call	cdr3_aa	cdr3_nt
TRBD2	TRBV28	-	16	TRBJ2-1	CASSMISGTLDNEQFF	TGTGCCAGCAGTATGATCAGCGGGACCCTGGACAATGAGCAGTTCTTC
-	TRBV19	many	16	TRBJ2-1	CASSIWLARNNNEQFF	TGTGCCAGTAGTATCTGGCTAGCTCGGAACAACAATGAGCAGTTCTTC
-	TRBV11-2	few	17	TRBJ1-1	CASSFLSYGGMNTEAFF	TGTGCCAGCAGCTTTCTAAGTTACGGGGGAATGAACACTGAAGCTTTCTTT
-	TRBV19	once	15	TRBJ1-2	CASRPGSGEGYGYTF	TGTGCCAGTCGCCCGGGGAGCGGTGAGGGATATGGCTACACCTTC
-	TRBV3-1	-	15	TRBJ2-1	CASESLAEGYNEQFF	TGTGCCAGCGAATCCCTAGCCGAGGGGTACAATGAGCAGTTCTTC
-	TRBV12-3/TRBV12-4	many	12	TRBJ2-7	CASTRGGYEQYF	TGTGCCAGCACTCGTGGTGGTTACGAGCAGTACTTC
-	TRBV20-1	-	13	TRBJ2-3	CSASPLRDIGQYF	TGCAGTGCTAGTCCCCTCCGGGACATTGGGCAGTATTTT
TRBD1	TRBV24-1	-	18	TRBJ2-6	CATSDQTGAPSGANVLTF	TGTGCCACCAGTGACCAGACAGGGGCCCCCTCTGGGGCCAACGTCCTGACTTTC
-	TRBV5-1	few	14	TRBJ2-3	CASRQPGVSDTQYF	TGCGCCAGCAGACAACCGGGAGTTTCAGATACGCAGTATTTT
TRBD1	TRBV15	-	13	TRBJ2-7	CATSMDRGYEQYF	TGTGCCACCAGCATGGACAGGGGTTACGAGCAGTACTTC
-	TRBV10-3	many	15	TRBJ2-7	CAISESAGATYEQYF	TGTGCCATCAGTGAGTCTGCGGGGGCTACCTACGAGCAGTACTTC
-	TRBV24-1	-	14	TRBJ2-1	CATGTVSSYNEQFF	TGTGCCACCGGGACGGTTAGCTCCTACAATGAGCAGTTCTTC
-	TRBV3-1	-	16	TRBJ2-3	CASSQDTRTSTDTQYF	TGTGCCAGCAGCCAAGATACGAGGACTAGCACAGATACGCAGTATTTT
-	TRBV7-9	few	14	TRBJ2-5	CASSSLAPGETQYF	TGTGCCAGCAGCTCTCTAGCGCCAGGGGAGACCCAGTACTTC
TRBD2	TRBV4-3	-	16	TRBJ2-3	CASSHKAGGPTDTQYF	TGCGCCAGCAGCCACAAAGCGGGAGGGCCCACAGATACGCAGTATTTT
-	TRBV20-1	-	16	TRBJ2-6	CSARRQGSTGANVLTF	TGCAGTGCTAGACGGCAAGGGAGTACTGGGGCCAACGTCCTGACTTTC
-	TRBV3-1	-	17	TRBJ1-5	CASSQDTGTLGNQPQHF	TGTGCCAGCAGCCAAGATACTGGGACACTTGGGAATCAGCCCCAGCATTTT
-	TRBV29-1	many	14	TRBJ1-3	CSVATGTSGNTIYF	TGCAGCGTTGCCACAGGAACCTCTGGAAACACCATATATTTT
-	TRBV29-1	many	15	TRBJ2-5	CSVEDRLAVQETQYF	TGCAGCGTTGAAGATCGGTTGGCAGTCCAAGAGACCCAGTACTTC
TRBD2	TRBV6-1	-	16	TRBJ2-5	CASRQLRLAGSETQYF	TGTGCCAGCAGACAGTTGAGGCTAGCGGGATCAGAGACCCAGTACTTC
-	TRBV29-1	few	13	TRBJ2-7	CSVDFQGHYEQYF	TGCAGCGTTGATTTCCAGGGTCACTACGAGCAGTACTTC
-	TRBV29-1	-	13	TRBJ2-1	CSVFKDFYNEQFF	TGCAGCGTTTTCAAGGACTTCTACAATGAGCAGTTCTTC
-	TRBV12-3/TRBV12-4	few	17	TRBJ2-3	CASSFYDARGLTDTQYF	TGTGCCAGCAGTTTTTACGACGCCAGGGGTTTAACAGATACGCAGTATTTT
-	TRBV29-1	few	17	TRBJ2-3	CSVEDPPRGGVTDTQYF	TGCAGCGTTGAAGACCCCCCCAGGGGGGGGGTCACAGATACGCAGTATTTT
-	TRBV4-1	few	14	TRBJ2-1	CASSQDVPYNEQFF	TGCGCCAGCAGCCAAGATGTGCCCTACAATGAGCAGTTCTTC
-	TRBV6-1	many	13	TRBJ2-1	CASGGAFYNEQFF	TGTGCCAGCGGCGGGGCTTTCTACAATGAGCAGTTCTTC
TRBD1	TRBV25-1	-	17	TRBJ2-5	CASSEGPGQMYQETQYF	TGTGCCAGCAGTGAGGGTCCGGGACAGATGTACCAAGAGACCCAGTACTTC
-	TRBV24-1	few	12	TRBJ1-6	CATSAGDSPLHF	TGTGCCACCAGTGCGGGGGATTCACCCCTCCACTTT
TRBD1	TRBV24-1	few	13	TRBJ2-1	CATRQGAHNEQFF	TGTGCCACCAGACAGGGGGCCCACAATGAGCAGTTCTTC
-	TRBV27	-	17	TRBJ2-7	CASSLMRGTLARDEQYF	TGTGCCAGCAGTTTAATGCGTGGAACACTGGCCCGCGACGAGCAGTACTTC
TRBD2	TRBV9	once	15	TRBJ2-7	CASSVAAGVAYEQHF	TGTGCCAGCAGCGTAGCTGCGGGAGTAGCCTACGAGCAGCACTTC
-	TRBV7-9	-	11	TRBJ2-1	CASRLAEGQFF	TGTGCCAGCAGATTAGCGGAGGGCCAGTTCTTC
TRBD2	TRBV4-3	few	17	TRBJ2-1	CASSRGTSASSYNEQFF	TGCGCCAGCAGCCGGGGGACTAGCGCGAGCTCCTACAATGAGCAGTTCTTC
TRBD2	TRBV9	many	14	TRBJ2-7	CASSMASGSYEQYF	TGTGCCAGCTCCATGGCTAGCGGGTCCTACGAGCAGTACTTC
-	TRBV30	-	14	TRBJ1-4	CAWSKDTRAEKLFF	TGTGCCTGGAGTAAGGACACCCGGGCGGAAAAACTGTTTTTT
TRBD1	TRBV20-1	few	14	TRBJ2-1	CSARSRDRVDEQFF	TGCAGTGCTAGATCCCGAGACAGGGTTGATGAGCAGTTCTTC
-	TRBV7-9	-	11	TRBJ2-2	CASSLATGLFF	TGTGCCAGCAGCTTAGCCACAGGGTTGTTTTTT